This T cell receptor delta chain is from a study of γδ T cells in repeated Plasmodium falciparum infection. As for the study in general: Donors were malaria-exposed Malian children or age- and gender-matched Australian children.

TCRdb redid the clone calls on the multiplex PCR reads with CATT. The data hold under 65,000 delta-chain clones, with roughly 1.8% observed a single time. A remark on this clone: TCRdb's protein for this DNA is that of a much larger clone and differs from the translation at residue 5, likely a read error; the protein shown is the DNA translation.

Sequences were obtained from gamma-delta T cells from blood. This clonotype was obtained from a pool of human donors (malaria-infected and uninfected, not separated).

CDR3 in amino acids: CALGDPTFFCPNWGIPCYTDKLIF. The DNA of the CDR3 is TGTGCTCTTGGGGATCCCACCTTTTTCTGTCCTAACTGGGGGATACCCTGCTACACCGATAAACTCATCTTT. V and J are TRDV1 and TRDJ1; 12 bases are a match to TRDD3. With 3 bases clipped from V and 0 bases from J, the junction kept 26 bases outside the gene matches. This CDR3 spans 24 amino acids. Germline CDR1 and CDR2: TSWWSYY and QGS.